This TCR beta chain was sequenced during a study of spatial heterogeneity in lung cancer. Across the study: Combinations of a unique TCR and a UMI were tallied in raw reads, and on average each appeared more than ten times.

Per the germline V gene, CDR1 is MNHEY and CDR2 is SMNVEV (reference sequence). This CDR3 comprises 13 residues. V was trimmed by 2 bases and J by 4 bases, leaving 7 bases between them. As for time point: sample taken at primary tumor resection. Whole RNA was taken from tumor, nontumor lung or frozen PBMC; it was then sequenced unsorted. Donation came from 70 or so patients with untreated early-stage non-small cell lung cancer. Each TCR cDNA molecule bore a unique molecular identifier. Each CDR3 protein is one row after TCRdb ran MiXCR on the 5' RACE reads. The table includes approximately 44,000 distinct CDR3 sequences, about 13% detected once. A few counts support this clonotype.

The chain employs TRBV27 and TRBJ2-3, with D perhaps matching TRBD1 (5 bases). The sample consisted of PBMCs, taken at surgery. The clonotype originates from a male donor with early-stage non-small cell lung cancer. The CDR3 DNA is TGTGCCAGCAGTTTACTAGGGGCAGATACGCAGTATTTT. Protein product: CASSLLGADTQYF.